The rows below give T cell receptor beta chains drawn from one sample of a study of shared clonotypes between healthy human individuals. Assay used: immunoSEQ multiplex PCR; TCRdb lists only in-frame clones, some missing. Of some 2.1 million clones in the sample, roughly 95% were seen once. The material sequenced was naive CD4+ T cells sorted from blood. The receptor set was obtained from a man younger than 35 in good health. Both conserved end residues are part of each CDR3. D genes are given only for firm matches. Rows may omit the clone size; those that give it use once, few, many or a size class.

D gene	V gene	clone size	J gene	CDR3 protein	CDR3 DNA
.	TRBV9	once	TRBJ2-3	CASSVDGRTDTQYF	TGTGCCAGCAGCGTAGATGGCCGGACAGATACGCAGTATTTT
.	TRBV19	.	TRBJ2-7	CASSIEGSYEQYF	TGTGCCAGTAGTATAGAGGGGTCCTACGAGCAGTACTTC
.	TRBV27	.	TRBJ1-1	CASSPGGAATEAFF	TGTGCCAGCAGTCCCGGGGGGGCCGCGACCGAAGCTTTCTTT
.	TRBV19	.	TRBJ1-2	CASSILGIGYTF	TGTGCCAGTAGTATATTGGGAATTGGCTACACCTTC
TRBD2	TRBV6-5	.	TRBJ2-1	CASSYSLAGYEQFF	TGTGCCAGCAGTTACTCCTTAGCGGGATATGAGCAGTTCTTC
.	TRBV18	.	TRBJ2-7	CASSLYDQEQYF	TGTGCCAGCTCACTATACGACCAGGAGCAGTACTTC
.	TRBV18	.	TRBJ2-2	CASSWDSTNTGELFF	TGTGCCAGCTCGTGGGACTCGACGAACACCGGGGAGCTGTTTTTT
.	TRBV6-1	.	TRBJ2-2	CATSRAGELFF	TGTGCCACCTCTAGAGCCGGGGAGCTGTTTTTT
.	TRBV10-1	.	TRBJ1-4	CASSESGRGEKLFF	TGCGCCAGCAGTGAGTCGGGGAGGGGTGAAAAACTGTTTTTT
TRBD1	TRBV5-6	.	TRBJ1-4	CASSPGTGGNEKLFF	TGTGCCAGCAGCCCCGGGACAGGGGGGAATGAAAAACTGTTTTTT
TRBD1	TRBV28	.	TRBJ1-2	CASRGQQGRGYTF	TGTGCCAGCAGGGGACAACAGGGGAGAGGCTACACCTTC
TRBD2	TRBV5-1	.	TRBJ2-5	CASSLAFGGRGRETQYF	TGCGCCAGCAGCTTGGCCTTCGGCGGGAGGGGACGTGAGACCCAGTACTTC
.	TRBV28	.	TRBJ1-5	CASSLSKGHQPQHF	TGTGCCAGCAGTTTATCGAAGGGGCATCAGCCCCAGCATTTT
TRBD2	TRBV11-2	.	TRBJ2-7	CASSLEETSGTSRYF	TGTGCCAGCAGCTTAGAGGAGACTAGCGGAACTAGCAGGTACTTC
.	TRBV28	.	TRBJ2-5	CASSLRGRGRETQYF	TGTGCCAGCAGTTTACGCGGCAGGGGAAGAGAGACCCAGTACTTC
.	TRBV18	.	TRBJ1-1	CASSPLPVGGEAFF	TGTGCCAGCTCACCACTTCCTGTGGGCGGTGAAGCTTTCTTT
TRBD1	TRBV28	.	TRBJ2-7	CASSPEDRGQDEQYF	TGTGCCAGCAGTCCCGAGGACAGGGGGCAGGACGAGCAGTACTTC
TRBD1	TRBV2	.	TRBJ2-5	CASSATGTAYQETQYF	TGTGCCAGCAGTGCGACCGGGACAGCTTACCAAGAGACCCAGTACTTC
TRBD1	TRBV7-3	.	TRBJ2-3	CASSLQGASTDTQYF	TGTGCCAGCAGTCTACAGGGGGCGAGCACAGATACGCAGTATTTT
.	TRBV6-5	.	TRBJ2-3	CASSYDFTDTQYF	TGTGCCAGCAGTTACGACTTTACAGATACGCAGTATTTT
TRBD2	TRBV18	.	TRBJ2-7	CASSSVGGGAYEQYF	TGTGCCAGCTCGTCGGTTGGCGGGGGGGCCTACGAGCAGTACTTC
.	TRBV12-5	.	TRBJ2-2	CASGPGTTNTGELFF	TGTGCTAGTGGGCCCGGGACAACGAACACCGGGGAGCTGTTTTTT
TRBD2	TRBV25-1	.	TRBJ2-5	CASSASRLAGGFWETQYF	TGTGCCAGCAGTGCCTCAAGACTAGCGGGGGGGTTTTGGGAGACCCAGTACTTC
.	TRBV19	.	TRBJ1-5	CASSVYSGQPQHF	TGTGCCAGTAGTGTGTACAGTGGGCAGCCCCAGCATTTT
.	TRBV2	.	TRBJ2-6	CASILSGLSGANVLTF	TGTGCCAGCATTCTCTCAGGGTTATCTGGGGCCAACGTCCTGACTTTC
.	TRBV6-1	once	TRBJ2-2	CASARFGSGTGELFF	TGTGCCAGCGCCCGTTTCGGGAGTGGAACCGGGGAGCTGTTTTTT
TRBD1	TRBV18	.	TRBJ2-7	CASSLGQGPHYEQYF	TGTGCCAGCTCACTAGGACAGGGACCTCACTACGAGCAGTACTTC
.	TRBV5-4	.	TRBJ2-2	CASTDLARAGELFF	TGTGCCAGCACAGATCTAGCGCGGGCCGGGGAGCTGTTTTTT
TRBD1	TRBV30	.	TRBJ1-2	CAGTAASLNYGYTF	TGTGCCGGGACAGCCGCCTCCCTTAACTATGGCTACACCTTC
.	TRBV4-1	.	TRBJ2-5	CASSQPHGAQETQYF	TGCGCCAGCAGCCAACCTCATGGGGCGCAAGAGACCCAGTACTTC
.	TRBV2	.	TRBJ1-6	CASSEEGSYLGSPLHF	TGTGCCAGCAGTGAAGAGGGCAGCTATTTGGGTTCACCCCTCCACTTT
TRBD1	TRBV5-1	.	TRBJ2-2	CASSLTGGVGHGELFF	TGCGCCAGCAGCCTTACAGGGGGCGTGGGTCACGGGGAGCTGTTTTTT
TRBD2	TRBV18	.	TRBJ2-2	CASSPSAGDLSGELFF	TGTGCCAGCTCACCCTCGGCGGGGGATCTGTCCGGGGAGCTGTTTTTT
.	TRBV13	.	TRBJ2-2	CASSKLTGRAGELFF	TGTGCCAGCAGCAAATTGACAGGGAGGGCCGGGGAGCTGTTTTTT
.	TRBV6-6	.	TRBJ1-2	CASSSQAANYGYTF	TGTGCCAGCAGTTCACAGGCGGCGAACTATGGCTACACCTTC
.	TRBV28	.	TRBJ2-7	CASSRGTVAYEQYF	TGTGCCAGCAGCCGCGGGACGGTTGCCTACGAGCAGTACTTC
.	TRBV30	.	TRBJ2-7	CAWSVTGYEQYF	TGTGCCTGGAGTGTAACTGGGTACGAGCAGTACTTC
TRBD1	TRBV18	few	TRBJ1-6	CASSPWDSNNSPLHF	TGTGCCAGCTCACCATGGGACAGTAATAATTCACCCCTCCACTTT
.	TRBV27	once	TRBJ2-5	CASSDRGAPRETQYF	TGTGCCAGCAGCGATAGAGGGGCCCCCAGGGAGACCCAGTACTTC
TRBD2	TRBV14	once	TRBJ2-1	CASSPMGLAGLEGDEQFF	TGTGCCAGCAGCCCTATGGGACTAGCGGGCCTAGAGGGCGATGAGCAGTTCTTC
TRBD2	TRBV9	.	TRBJ2-1	CASSVVAPGLAGGPYNEQFF	TGTGCCAGCAGCGTAGTCGCCCCGGGACTAGCGGGTGGACCCTACAATGAGCAGTTCTTC
.	TRBV18	.	TRBJ1-3	CASSPERNTIYF	TGTGCCAGCTCGCCTGAGAGAAACACCATATATTTT
TRBD2	TRBV11-2	.	TRBJ2-5	CASLRDYQVQETQYF	TGTGCCAGCCTTCGGGACTACCAAGTCCAAGAGACCCAGTACTTC
.	TRBV5-1	.	TRBJ1-2	CASSLDITNYGYTF	TGCGCCAGCAGCTTGGACATTACTAACTATGGCTACACCTTC